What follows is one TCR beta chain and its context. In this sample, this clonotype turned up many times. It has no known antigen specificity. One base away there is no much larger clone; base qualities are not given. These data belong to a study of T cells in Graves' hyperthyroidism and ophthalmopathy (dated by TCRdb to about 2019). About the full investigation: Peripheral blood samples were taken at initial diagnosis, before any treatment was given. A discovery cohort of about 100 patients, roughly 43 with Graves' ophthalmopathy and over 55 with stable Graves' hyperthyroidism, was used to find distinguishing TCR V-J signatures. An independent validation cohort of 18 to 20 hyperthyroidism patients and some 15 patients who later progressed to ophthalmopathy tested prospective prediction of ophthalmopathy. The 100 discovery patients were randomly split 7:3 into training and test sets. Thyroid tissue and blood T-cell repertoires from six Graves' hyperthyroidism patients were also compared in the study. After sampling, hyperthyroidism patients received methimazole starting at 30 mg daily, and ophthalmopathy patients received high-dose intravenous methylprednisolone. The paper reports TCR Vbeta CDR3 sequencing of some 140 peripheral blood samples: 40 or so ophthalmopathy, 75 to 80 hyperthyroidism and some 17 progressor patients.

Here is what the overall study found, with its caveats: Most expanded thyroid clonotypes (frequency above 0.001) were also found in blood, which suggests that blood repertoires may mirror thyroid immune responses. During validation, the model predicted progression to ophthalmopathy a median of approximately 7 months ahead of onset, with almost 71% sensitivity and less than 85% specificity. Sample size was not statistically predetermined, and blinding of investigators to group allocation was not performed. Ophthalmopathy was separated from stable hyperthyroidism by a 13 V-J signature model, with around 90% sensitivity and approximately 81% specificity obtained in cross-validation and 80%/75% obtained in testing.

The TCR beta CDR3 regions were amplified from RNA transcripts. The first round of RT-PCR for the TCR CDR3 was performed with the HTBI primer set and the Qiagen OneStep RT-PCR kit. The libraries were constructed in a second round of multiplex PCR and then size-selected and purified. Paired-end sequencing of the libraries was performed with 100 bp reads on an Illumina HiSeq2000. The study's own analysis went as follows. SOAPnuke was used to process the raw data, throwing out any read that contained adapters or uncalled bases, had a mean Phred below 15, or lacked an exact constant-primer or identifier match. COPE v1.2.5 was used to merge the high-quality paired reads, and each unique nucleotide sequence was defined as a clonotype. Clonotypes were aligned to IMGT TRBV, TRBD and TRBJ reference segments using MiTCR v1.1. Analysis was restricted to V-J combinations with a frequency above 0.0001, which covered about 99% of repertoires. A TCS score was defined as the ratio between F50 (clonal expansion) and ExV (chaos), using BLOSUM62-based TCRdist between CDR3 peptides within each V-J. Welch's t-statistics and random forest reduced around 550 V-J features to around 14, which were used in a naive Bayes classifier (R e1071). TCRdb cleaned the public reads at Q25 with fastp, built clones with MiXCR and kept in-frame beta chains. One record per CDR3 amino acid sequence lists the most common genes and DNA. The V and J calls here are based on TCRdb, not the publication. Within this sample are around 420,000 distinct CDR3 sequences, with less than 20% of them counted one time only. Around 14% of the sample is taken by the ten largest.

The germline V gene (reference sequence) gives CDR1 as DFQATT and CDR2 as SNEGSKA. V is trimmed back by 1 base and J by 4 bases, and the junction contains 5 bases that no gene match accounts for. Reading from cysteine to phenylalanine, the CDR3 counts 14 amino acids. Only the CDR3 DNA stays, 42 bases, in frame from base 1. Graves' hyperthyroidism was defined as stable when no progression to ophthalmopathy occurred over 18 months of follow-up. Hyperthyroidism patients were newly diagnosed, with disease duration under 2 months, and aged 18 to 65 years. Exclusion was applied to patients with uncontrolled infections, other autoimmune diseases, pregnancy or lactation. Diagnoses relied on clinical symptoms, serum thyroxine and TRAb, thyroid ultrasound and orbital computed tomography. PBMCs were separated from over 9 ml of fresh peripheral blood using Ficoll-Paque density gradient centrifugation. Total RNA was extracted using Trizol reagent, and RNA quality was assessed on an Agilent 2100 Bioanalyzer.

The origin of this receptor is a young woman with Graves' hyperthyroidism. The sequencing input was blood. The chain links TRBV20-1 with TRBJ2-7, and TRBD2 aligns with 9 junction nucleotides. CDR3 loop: CSARVASGIYEQYF. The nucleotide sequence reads TGCAGTGCTAGAGTGGCTAGCGGGATATACGAGCAGTACTTC.